This T cell receptor (beta chain) was retrieved from a study of T cell repertoires in cytomegalovirus infection. Study at large: HLA-B-restricted CMV epitopes that are well studied, plus recently identified HLA-C-restricted ones, were used by the study. General observations from the study: CMV carriers having the relevant HLA were flagged by cumulative public TCR beta family frequency.

The germline V and J ends were trimmed by 1 base and 3 bases, with 7 bases remaining between them. The CDR3 covers 14 residues. CDR1 is SGHTA and CDR2 is FQGTGA in the germline V gene. TCRdb itself ran the reads through MiXCR, one entry per CDR3 protein. Of approximately 500,000 distinct CDR3 sequences in the sample, around a third were seen once. This clonotype was recorded at least ten times. Its specificity is unknown. The clonotype was recovered from a human donor in good health (CMV status not recorded). Some clones in this sample may be carry-over from other donors' samples. The gene calls are TRBV7-3 and TRBJ2-1; D might be TRBD1 (6 bases). Sequenced material: cultured PBMCs, taken from culture after CMV antigen stimulation. The CDR3 DNA is TGTGCCAGCAGCTTAAGACAGGTCTACAATGAGCAGTTCTTC. This encodes CASSLRQVYNEQFF.